The sequence of this T cell receptor (beta chain) was determined in a study of T cells in Graves' hyperthyroidism and ophthalmopathy. Study in general: Pretreatment peripheral blood was obtained at initial diagnosis.

The source material, RNA transcripts, was used to amplify TCR beta CDR3 regions. The HTBI primer set served for first-round RT-PCR of the TCR CDR3. TCRdb used MiXCR to reprocess the multiplex PCR reads, holding one entry per CDR3 protein. This sample carries hundreds of thousands of distinct CDR3 sequences, 13% to 15% of them seen once, and the ten largest clones take roughly a tenth. This sample holds PBMCs from under 11 ml fresh peripheral blood. Ten or more counts support this clonotype. Sequenced: blood. The TCR was taken from a young woman with Graves' hyperthyroidism.

The CDR3: CASSRYRGKGYEQYF. CDR3 nucleotide sequence: TGTGCCAGCAGCCGATACAGGGGGAAAGGCTACGAGCAGTACTTC. The genes are TRBV13 and TRBJ2-7, with 8 bases that match TRBD1. This CDR3 has 15 amino acids. V lost 5 bases and J lost 3; bases outside the gene matches: 9. Germline lookup yields CDR1 PRHDT and CDR2 FYEKMQ (reference sequence). Looking up the rest from reference TRBV13 and TRBJ2-7 gives the full variable domain: AAGVIQSPRHLIKEKRETATLKCYPIPRHDTVYWYQQGPGQDPQFLISFYEKMQSDKGSIPDRFSAQQFSDYHSELNMSSLELGDSALYFCASSRYRGKGYEQYFGPGTRLTVT.